This T cell receptor (beta chain) was captured in a study of shared clonotypes between healthy human individuals. The authors split each subset's genomic DNA evenly across several immunoSEQ plates. Measured with immunoSEQ multiplex PCR; TCRdb has only the in-frame clones, and not every one. The sample lists over 400,000 clones; around 73% were seen once. Donors, without exception, were Caucasian adults residing in Nashville, Tennessee. Sequenced: PBMCs. The TCR originated in a woman aged 35 to 49 in good health. Some clones in this sample may be carry-over from other donors' samples.

Written as DNA, the CDR3 is TGCGCCAGCAGCGAGGGACTAGCGGCCTACAATGAGCAGTTCTTC. This codes for CASSEGLAAYNEQFF. This chain joins TRBV10-1 and TRBJ2-1, with 11 bases matching TRBD2. The CDR3 spans 15 residues. Germline assignment: CDR1 WNHNN and CDR2 SYGVQD (reference sequence). V was clipped by 6 bases and J by 2 bases; unmatched bases: 3.